This T cell receptor (beta chain) was sequenced in a study of T cells in localized non-small cell lung cancer. Germline V CDR1 and CDR2: SQVTM, ANQGSEA. CDR3 size: 12 residues. J was trimmed by 1 base and V by 7 bases; bases with no gene match: 4. Study-wide results and caveats: Out of the top 100 tumor clones, a median around 57 were seen in adjacent lung. There was higher T cell clonality in uninvolved adjacent lung than in tumor, and it was highest there. Because only a single region of the tumor was sequenced, heterogeneity remains possible.

Libraries were prepared by immunoSEQ multiplex PCR; TCRdb keeps only in-frame clonotypes and omits some of them. The sample carries 4,000 to 6,000 clones, about 50% recorded once. As to this clone: Its specificity is unknown.

This TCR derives from a male donor older than 55 with stage I squamous cell lung carcinoma. The chain has TRBV29-1 and TRBJ2-7; TRBD1 matches at 7 bases. The sequenced sample was lymph node tissue, obtained before any cancer treatment. Here the CDR3 reads CSANRGSYEQYF. The CDR3 nucleotides are TGCAGCGCAAACAGGGGATCCTACGAGCAGTACTTC.